The rows below give T cell receptor beta chains drawn from one sample of a study of shared clonotypes between healthy human individuals. TCRdb keeps only in-frame clones here, not all; method: immunoSEQ multiplex PCR. The sample carries around 1,900,000 clones, about 93% recorded once. Sequencing input: naive CD8+ T cells from PBMCs. Receptors originate from a man aged 18 to 29 in good health. Some clones in this sample may be carry-over from other donors' samples. Each CDR3 is given with its conserved first and last residue. The D gene is left open where the match is weak. Size is omitted from some rows. Given values are once, few, many or a class for expanded clones.

abundance	v_gene	j_gene	d_gene	CDR3nt	CDR3aa
NA	TRBV7-2	TRBJ1-1	NA	TGTGCCAGCAGCTTCCCTGGCCGGGTTCCACCCACTGAAGCTTTCTTT	CASSFPGRVPPTEAFF
once	TRBV19	TRBJ1-1	NA	TGTGCCAGTAGTCTAGGTAGTGTCACTGAAGCTTTCTTT	CASSLGSVTEAFF
NA	TRBV5-5	TRBJ1-1	NA	TGTGCCAGCAGCTTACTCCGGACTGAAGCTTTCTTT	CASSLLRTEAFF
NA	TRBV7-8	TRBJ1-1	NA	TGTGCCAGCAGCTTTGCTGGCACTGAAGCTTTCTTT	CASSFAGTEAFF
NA	TRBV27	TRBJ2-2	NA	TGTGCCAGCAGTTTGCAGCCCTCTACAGTGAACACCGGGGAGCTGTTTTTT	CASSLQPSTVNTGELFF
NA	TRBV6-1	TRBJ1-4	NA	TGTGCCAGCAGTGAAGTAGGGAGGACGGAAAAACTGTTTTTT	CASSEVGRTEKLFF
NA	TRBV15	TRBJ2-2	NA	TGTGCCACCAGCAGAGTAGGAGAAGGGCGCACCGGGGAGCTGTTTTTT	CATSRVGEGRTGELFF
NA	TRBV2	TRBJ2-5	TRBD2	TGTGCCAGCAGGGGACTAGCGGGAGGGCTCGGGCGAGAGACCCAGTACTTC	CASRGLAGGLGRETQYF
NA	TRBV7-2	TRBJ2-7	NA	TGTGCCAGCAAGCTTAGAGTCTTCACGGGAGACCCCCACTTC	CASKLRVFTGDPHF
NA	TRBV4-1	TRBJ1-1	TRBD1	TGCGCCAGCAGCCAAGGGTCCAGGGGACAGGTGCACACTGAAGCTTTCTTT	CASSQGSRGQVHTEAFF
NA	TRBV30	TRBJ1-1	TRBD1	TGTGCCTGGGGGACAGCACTGAACACTGAAGCTTTCTTT	CAWGTALNTEAFF
NA	TRBV7-2	TRBJ1-4	NA	TGTGCCAGCAGCTTATGGGGGCAGTATAATGAAAAACTGTTTTTT	CASSLWGQYNEKLFF
NA	TRBV9	TRBJ1-2	NA	TGTGCCAGCAGCGTATCTCCCTCCTTGGGGTTTGGCTACACCTTC	CASSVSPSLGFGYTF
NA	TRBV27	TRBJ2-6	TRBD2	TGTGCCAGCAGTTTACTAGCGGGAGCTGGGGCCAACGTCCTGACTTTC	CASSLLAGAGANVLTF
NA	TRBV28	TRBJ2-7	TRBD1	TGTGCCAGCAGTTTAGGACAGGGGGTACTCTCCTACGAGCAGTACTTC	CASSLGQGVLSYEQYF
NA	TRBV7-3	TRBJ2-5	TRBD2	TGTGCCAGCAGCTTAGGGACTAGCGCTTCGGAGACCCAGTACTTC	CASSLGTSASETQYF
once	TRBV7-9	TRBJ1-3	NA	TGTGCCAGCATCCCTGCCTCTGGAAACACCATATATTTT	CASIPASGNTIYF
NA	TRBV18	TRBJ1-5	NA	TGTGCCAGCCCCCCTCGAGGGAGAGATCAGCCCCAGCATTTT	CASPPRGRDQPQHF
NA	TRBV29-1	TRBJ2-7	TRBD1	TGCAGCGTTGAAGATTTGGCAGGGGGCGGCGAGCAGTACTTC	CSVEDLAGGGEQYF
NA	TRBV29-1	TRBJ1-1	NA	TGCAGCGTTGCCACCGGCTTTCCGGGGGTACAGGGCACTGAAGCTTTCTTT	CSVATGFPGVQGTEAFF
NA	TRBV9	TRBJ2-7	TRBD2	TGTGCCAGCAGCGTGAGCCCACTAGCGGAGAGCTCCTACGAGCAGTACTTC	CASSVSPLAESSYEQYF
NA	TRBV27	TRBJ1-1	NA	TGTGCCAGCAGCCGTCGGGGGCGCGTAAACACTGAAGCTTTCTTT	CASSRRGRVNTEAFF
NA	TRBV9	TRBJ1-2	NA	TGTGCCAGCAGCGGATGGGAGGGCGCGGACTATGGCTACACCTTC	CASSGWEGADYGYTF
NA	TRBV19	TRBJ2-7	NA	TGTGCCAGTAGTATCCCCGGGGATGGTTTCTACGAGCAGTACTTC	CASSIPGDGFYEQYF
NA	TRBV27	TRBJ1-1	NA	TGTGCCAGCAGTTTATTAGTGGGTATTGAAGCTTTCTTT	CASSLLVGIEAFF
NA	TRBV6-1	TRBJ2-7	TRBD1	TGTGCCAGCAGTATCCGGGACAGGGTCCACGAGCAGTACTTC	CASSIRDRVHEQYF
NA	TRBV27	TRBJ2-7	TRBD2	TGTGCCAGCGGTAGCGGGAGGCCCTACGAGCAGTACTTC	CASGSGRPYEQYF
NA	TRBV27	TRBJ1-2	TRBD1	TGTGCCAGCAGTCCGAGACAGGGGGCAGGGGGCTACACCTTC	CASSPRQGAGGYTF
few	TRBV19	TRBJ1-1	NA	TGTGCCAGTAAGGCGATCGGGAACACTGAAGCTTTCTTT	CASKAIGNTEAFF
NA	TRBV7-6	TRBJ2-1	TRBD2	TGTGCCAGCAGCTTAGCCCTGGGAGCGGGAGCTTACAATGAGCAGTTCTTC	CASSLALGAGAYNEQFF
NA	TRBV27	TRBJ2-7	NA	TGTGCCAGCAGTTTGGGGCAGGCCTTTAGCTCCTACGAGCAGTACTTC	CASSLGQAFSSYEQYF
NA	TRBV7-9	TRBJ2-3	TRBD2	TGTGCCAGCAGCTTAGGACTAGCGGGAGGTGTGGATACGCAGTATTTT	CASSLGLAGGVDTQYF
NA	TRBV7-9	TRBJ1-1	TRBD1	TGTGCCAGCAGCTTAGCGCCAGGGGGGGACACTGAAGCTTTCTTT	CASSLAPGGDTEAFF
NA	TRBV4-1	TRBJ2-3	NA	TGCGCCAGCAGCCTGACGCCGGGGGTTGCAGATACGCAGTATTTT	CASSLTPGVADTQYF
NA	TRBV28	TRBJ2-7	NA	TGTGCCAGCAGCATTCCCCAGGGCTACGAGCAGTACTTC	CASSIPQGYEQYF
NA	TRBV10-3	TRBJ1-2	NA	TGTGCCATCAGTGGACAGCCTTCTAACTATGGCTACACCTTC	CAISGQPSNYGYTF
few	TRBV27	TRBJ2-1	NA	TGTGCCAGCAGTTTAGGGTCTGAGCAGTTCTTC	CASSLGSEQFF
NA	TRBV11-2	TRBJ2-3	TRBD2	TGTGCCAGCAGCTTAGGCGGGAGGGCTCCAGATACGCAGTATTTT	CASSLGGRAPDTQYF
NA	TRBV7-9	TRBJ1-5	NA	TGTGCCAGCAGCTTATTAGGGGCGCCCCAGCATTTT	CASSLLGAPQHF
NA	TRBV9	TRBJ2-7	TRBD2	TGTGCCAGCAGCGTTAGTGCTAGCGGGGCCCGTGGAGAGCAGTACTTC	CASSVSASGARGEQYF
NA	TRBV30	TRBJ1-1	NA	TGTGCCTGGAGTGACCAGGGTAACACTGAAGCTTTCTTT	CAWSDQGNTEAFF
NA	TRBV27	TRBJ1-1	TRBD1	TGTGCCAGCAGTCCCGATTGGAGGACAGGGATGAACACTGAAGCTTTCTTT	CASSPDWRTGMNTEAFF